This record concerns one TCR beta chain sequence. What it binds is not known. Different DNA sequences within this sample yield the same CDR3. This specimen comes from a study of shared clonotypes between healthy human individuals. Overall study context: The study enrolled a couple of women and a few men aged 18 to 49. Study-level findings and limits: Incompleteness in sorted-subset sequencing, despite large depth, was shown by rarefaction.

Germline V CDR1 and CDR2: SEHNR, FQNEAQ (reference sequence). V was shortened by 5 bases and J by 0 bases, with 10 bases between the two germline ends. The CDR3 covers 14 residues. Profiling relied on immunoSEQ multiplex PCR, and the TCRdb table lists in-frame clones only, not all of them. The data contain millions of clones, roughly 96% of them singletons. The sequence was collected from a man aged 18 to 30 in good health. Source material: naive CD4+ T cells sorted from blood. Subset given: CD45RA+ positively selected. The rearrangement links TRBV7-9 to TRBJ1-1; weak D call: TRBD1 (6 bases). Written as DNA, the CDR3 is TGTGCCAGCAGCCCAGGACAGATGAACACTGAAGCTTTCTTT. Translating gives CASSPGQMNTEAFF.